These 22 T cell receptor beta chains originate from one sample sequenced in a study of PD-1 blockade in classical Hodgkin lymphoma. The data were produced by immunoSEQ multiplex PCR, yet TCRdb's version contains in-frame clones alone and is incomplete. The data contain roughly 61,000 clones, under 95% of them seen just once; the ten biggest clones take up under 11%. Patients all relapsed after autologous stem cell transplantation, and there was variation in brentuximab vedotin exposure. Material: peripheral blood mononuclear cells (PBMCs), obtained before the second cycle of nivolumab. These receptors were taken from a human donor with classical Hodgkin lymphoma.

J is TRBJ2-3 and V is TRBV7-3; possible D gene TRBD1, 6 bases. Germline values: CDR1 SGHTA, CDR2 FQGTGA. Trimming shortened V by 6 bases and J by 0 bases, and 13 bases separated the two germline ends. The CDR3 runs to 15 residues. For the CDR3, the DNA is TGTGCCAGCAGTCCCACAGGGATTAGCACAGATACGCAGTATTTT. It encodes CASSPTGISTDTQYF.

The chain links TRBV5-1 to TRBJ2-1; 14 bases are a match to TRBD2. The CDR3 is 15 amino acids. V shed 0 bases and J 9 bases; nucleotides not matched to a gene: 2. The germline gives CDR1 SGHRS, CDR2 YFSETQ. The CDR3: CASSLGLAGGGEQFF. In DNA, the CDR3 is TGCGCCAGCAGCTTGGGACTAGCGGGAGGGGGTGAGCAGTTCTTC. Full variable domain (missing parts from reference TRBV5-1 and TRBJ2-1): KAGVTQTPRYLIKTRGQQVTLSCSPISGHRSVSWYQQTPGQGLQFLFEYFSETQRNKGNFPGRFSGRQFSNSRSEMNVSTLELGDSALYLCASSLGLAGGGEQFFGPGTRLTVL.

The chain couples TRBV6-5 to TRBJ2-5; weak D call: TRBD1 (6 bases). Deletions cut 8 bases from V and 2 bases from J, with 9 bases between. Germline V gene lookup returns CDR1 MNHEY and CDR2 SVGAGI. This CDR3 has 12 residues. The CDR3 coding sequence is TGTGCCAGCTCAGGGGATCAAGAGACCCAGTACTTC. Translated, it gives CASSGDQETQYF.

This chain links TRBV6-6 with TRBJ2-3; possibly TRBD2 for D (6 bases). The germline V gene has CDR1 MNHNY and CDR2 SVGAGI (reference sequence). Deletions cut 6 bases from V and 5 bases from J, with 18 bases between. The CDR3 consists of 15 residues. CDR3 in amino acids: CASSSGTPVRDTQYF. The CDR3 nucleotides read TGTGCCAGCAGCTCCGGGACTCCGGTTAGAGATACGCAGTATTTT.

V usage is TRBV27 and J usage is TRBJ2-1; possible D gene TRBD2, 6 bases. Germline lookup yields CDR1 MNHEY and CDR2 SMNVEV (reference sequence). V gave up 6 bases and J gave up 8 bases, with 17 bases separating them. The CDR3 has 14 residues. The CDR3 DNA follows: TGTGCCAGCAGGGTAATTAGCGGCGCGGATGAGCAGTTCTTC. As protein: CASRVISGADEQFF.

V is TRBV2 and J is TRBJ1-1; the D is unclear. V lost 4 bases to trimming and J lost 1 base, with 13 bases between them. Germline CDR1 SNHLY, CDR2 FYNNEI. The CDR3 is 15 residues long. CDR3 nucleotides: TGTGCCAGCAGTGTCTCCCGGATCTCGAACACTGAAGCTTTCTTT. Translating it yields CASSVSRISNTEAFF.

V is TRBV9 and J is TRBJ2-3; the D call may be TRBD1 or TRBD2 (5 bases each). CDR1 is SGDLS, CDR2 YYNGEE, per germline. The length of the CDR3 is 15 residues. Trimming cost V 4 bases and J 2 bases, with 14 bases left between them. The CDR3: CASSLWDGPTDTQYF. CDR3 coding DNA: TGTGCCAGCAGCCTCTGGGACGGCCCCACAGATACGCAGTATTTT.

The CDR3 is CASRTAGRSGNEQFF. Written as DNA, the CDR3 is TGTGCCAGCCGAACTGCAGGGAGGTCGGGCAATGAGCAGTTCTTC. The V call is TRBV6-5, the J call TRBJ2-1, with D possibly being TRBD2 (6 bases). The CDR3 extends over 15 amino acids. V was clipped by 8 bases and J by 6 bases, with 20 bases between them. Looked up from germline, CDR1 is MNHEY and CDR2 is SVGAGI.

J is TRBJ2-7 and V is TRBV14; 8 nucleotides line up with TRBD2. The V and J ends lost 4 bases and 2 bases, in that order; junction bases with no gene match: 7. The CDR3 has 15 amino acids. Germline loops: CDR1 SGHDN, CDR2 FVKESK. CDR3 coding DNA: TGTGCCAGCAGCCTCAGCGGGAGCCCGGCCTACGAGCAGTACTTC. Its protein product is CASSLSGSPAYEQYF.

The rearrangement joins TRBV9 to TRBJ2-1; the D gene could be TRBD1 or TRBD2 (5 bases each). The ends were cut back, 0 bases at V and 8 bases at J, with 18 bases in the middle. Germline-derived CDR1 and CDR2 are SGDLS and YYNGEE. This CDR3 is built from 16 residues. This chain's CDR3 is CASSVGAEGGRDEQFF. In DNA, the CDR3 is TGTGCCAGCAGCGTAGGCGCAGAGGGTGGCAGGGATGAGCAGTTCTTC.

The rearrangement joins TRBV5-1 to TRBJ2-7; 9 positions match TRBD2. CDR3 length: 17 residues. Germline values: CDR1 SGHRS, CDR2 YFSETQ. V shed 4 bases and J 2 bases; nucleotides not matched to a gene: 13. CDR3 protein: CASSLDRRSGGTYEQYF. Here the CDR3 DNA reads TGCGCCAGCAGCCTTGACCGTCGTAGCGGGGGAACCTACGAGCAGTACTTC.

This clone appeared a single time. The rearrangement links TRBV5-1 to TRBJ2-1; D is uncertain. Trimming removed 0 bases from V and 0 bases from J, with 13 bases in between. The CDR3 covers 17 residues. CDR1 and CDR2 from the germline V gene are SGHRS and YFSETQ. The CDR3 spells CASSLVAGPSSYNEQFF. The CDR3 bases are TGCGCCAGCAGCTTGGTGGCCGGCCCGAGCTCCTACAATGAGCAGTTCTTC.

The V gene is TRBV6-6, the J gene TRBJ1-4, with 7 bases aligning to TRBD1. CDR3 length: 15 amino acids. The junction had 8 bases not matched to a gene; V was cut back by 10 bases and J by 0 bases. The germline V gene has CDR1 MNHNY and CDR2 SVGAGI (reference sequence). CDR3 region: CAIKDRATTNEKLFF. In DNA form, the CDR3 reads TGTGCCATAAAAGACAGGGCCACAACTAATGAAAAACTGTTTTTT.

The chain employs TRBV6-6 and TRBJ2-5; D is unresolved. The germline gives CDR1 MNHNY, CDR2 SVGAGI (reference sequence). V shed 6 bases and J shed 1 base, with 12 bases lying between them. The CDR3 contains 14 residues. CDR3 loop: CASRTYGGQETQYF. In DNA form, the CDR3 reads TGTGCCAGCAGAACCTACGGCGGCCAAGAGACCCAGTACTTC.

The rearrangement links TRBV6-1 to TRBJ1-5; the D is unclear. V gave up 4 bases and J gave up 0 bases, with 16 bases separating them. This CDR3 region has 17 residues. CDR1 and CDR2 from the germline V gene are MNHNS and SASEGT. The CDR3 is CASSAGVTGYSNQPQHF. The CDR3 nucleotides read TGTGCCAGCAGTGCGGGAGTAACGGGTTATAGCAATCAGCCCCAGCATTTT.

The rearrangement links TRBV11-3 to TRBJ2-3; 7 bases are a match to TRBD2. The CDR3 has 15 residues. The V and J ends lost 5 bases and 1 base, in that order; junction bases with no gene match: 6. CDR1 and CDR2 (germline): SGHNT, YENEEA. The CDR3 DNA sequence: TGTGCCAGCAGCCCAGGACTAGGAGGCACAGATACGCAGTATTTT. It codes for CASSPGLGGTDTQYF.

This clone has just a few counts. The chain links TRBV19 to TRBJ2-2; D is undetermined. The V gene's germline CDR1 is LNHDA and CDR2 SQIVND (reference sequence). Trimming left V 1 base short and J 3 bases short, with 15 bases between. The CDR3 totals 17 residues. As DNA, the CDR3 is TGTGCCAGTAGTATAGCTATTCTCGCGGCTCACACCGGGGAGCTGTTTTTT. Translation gives CASSIAILAAHTGELFF.

This clone was seen a handful of times. V is TRBV28 and J is TRBJ2-1; a possible D gene is TRBD2 (6 bases). Germline-derived CDR1 and CDR2 are MDHEN and SYDVKM. This CDR3 is 14 amino acids long. V was shortened by 3 bases and J by 9 bases, with 15 bases between the two germline ends. CDR3 DNA sequence: TGTGCCAGCAGTTTTGGAGGGATTGTCGGTGAGCAGTTCTTC. This sequence encodes CASSFGGIVGEQFF.

The chain recombines TRBV7-6 with TRBJ1-4, with D possibly TRBD1 on 5 matching bases. Germline V gene lookup returns CDR1 SGHVS and CDR2 FNYEAQ. V lost 3 bases, J lost 7 bases, and 9 bases lay in between. The CDR3 spans 13 residues. Written as DNA, the CDR3 is TGTGCCAGCAGCTTGGGGGGTCCTGAAAAACTGTTTTTT. Protein sequence: CASSLGGPEKLFF.

The chain is built from TRBV5-4 and TRBJ2-1, with a possible D match to TRBD2 (6 bases). The CDR3 loop spans 17 amino acids. In germline, CDR1 is SGHNT, CDR2 YYREEE (reference sequence). Trimming cost V 3 bases and J 6 bases, with 22 bases left between them. Here the CDR3 reads CASSSAVTAGKGNEQFF. The CDR3 DNA is TGTGCCAGCAGCTCGGCCGTAACGGCGGGAAAAGGCAATGAGCAGTTCTTC.

The gene calls are TRBV27 and TRBJ2-7, with a tentative D call TRBD1 (7 bases). Trimming stripped 3 bases from V and 4 bases from J, with 13 bases between. The CDR3 has 14 residues. Germline values: CDR1 MNHEY, CDR2 SMNVEV (reference sequence). CDR3 DNA sequence: TGTGCCAGCAGTTTCGGTCAGGGGGGTTACGAGCAGTACTTC. It yields the protein CASSFGQGGYEQYF.

This chain connects TRBV13 to TRBJ2-1; D is perhaps TRBD2 (7 bases). The CDR3 is 15 amino acids. The germline gives CDR1 PRHDT, CDR2 FYEKMQ (reference sequence). V shed 4 bases and J shed 3 bases, with 13 bases lying between them. The CDR3 DNA is TGTGCCAGCAGCTCGCGGGGGCGCGACTACAATGAGCAGTTCTTC. Translation gives CASSSRGRDYNEQFF.